The next 12 T cell receptor beta chains were all read from a single sample in a study of Graves' ophthalmopathy and Graves' hyperthyroidism. Amplified TCR beta CDR3 regions were obtained using RNA transcripts as template. Second-round multiplex PCR came after first-round RT-PCR with HTBI primers. TCRdb processed the multiplex PCR reads anew with MiXCR; each CDR3 protein has one entry. The sample carries some 380,000 distinct CDR3 sequences, approximately 15% recorded once. Sequencing was done on a sample of peripheral blood. Every receptor here comes from a woman under 30 with stable Graves' hyperthyroidism.

This clonotype was counted ten times or more. V usage is TRBV5-6 and J usage is TRBJ2-7; unclear D gene. There are 13 residues in the CDR3. Germline V gene lookup returns CDR1 SGHDT and CDR2 YYEEEE. With 3 bases removed from V and 2 bases from J, the gap between germline ends came to 9 bases. The CDR3 region has the DNA TGTGCCAGCAGCTCACTCGAAACCTACGAGCAGTACTTC. This codes for CASSSLETYEQYF.

In nucleotides, the CDR3 is TGTGCCAGCAGCCCAGAAAGCCAATATTCACCCCTCCACTTT. It yields the protein CASSPESQYSPLHF. The chain joins TRBV7-9 to TRBJ1-6; D unresolved. V dropped 5 bases and J dropped 8 bases, with 13 bases sitting between them. Germline assignment: CDR1 SEHNR and CDR2 FQNEAQ (reference sequence). The CDR3 length is 14 residues. Variable domain in full (rest from reference TRBV7-9 and TRBJ1-6): DTGVSQNPRHKITKRGQNVTFRCDPISEHNRLYWYRQTLGQGPEFLTYFQNEAQLEKSRLLSDRFSAERPKGSFSTLEIQRTEQGDSAMYLCASSPESQYSPLHFGNGTRLTVT.

There are a few counts of this clonotype. V usage is TRBV5-1 and J usage is TRBJ2-2; D is undetermined. CDR3 length: 15 amino acids. The germline V gene encodes CDR1 SGHRS and CDR2 YFSETQ. With 2 bases removed from V and 0 bases from J, the gap between germline ends came to 8 bases. This CDR3 is CASSFFDSNTGELFF. In DNA, the CDR3 is TGCGCCAGCAGCTTTTTCGATTCGAACACCGGGGAGCTGTTTTTT. Together with reference TRBV5-1 and TRBJ2-2, the CDR3 gives the full variable domain: KAGVTQTPRYLIKTRGQQVTLSCSPISGHRSVSWYQQTPGQGLQFLFEYFSETQRNKGNFPGRFSGRQFSNSRSEMNVSTLELGDSALYLCASSFFDSNTGELFFGEGSRLTVL.

At least ten counts were recorded for this clonotype. The chain uses TRBV7-2 and TRBJ1-2; tentatively, D is TRBD1 (6 bases). Trimming shortened V by 6 bases and J by 1 base, and 12 bases separated the two germline ends. The CDR3 runs to 14 residues. Germline assignment: CDR1 SGHTA and CDR2 FQGNSA. CDR3 nucleotides: TGTGCCAGCAGTTCAGGGGCGTTTAACTATGGCTACACCTTC. This encodes CASSSGAFNYGYTF.

The rearrangement joins TRBV28 to TRBJ2-7; 9 bases are shared with TRBD2. Germline V gene lookup returns CDR1 MDHEN and CDR2 SYDVKM. The CDR3 is made up of 18 amino acids. V lost 8 bases and J lost 5; bases outside the gene matches: 22. The CDR3 DNA is TGTGCCAGCTCCCTATCTACCGGATTCGGGACTAGCCTAGACGAGCAGTACTTC. Its protein is CASSLSTGFGTSLDEQYF.

This clonotype was observed many times. The V call is TRBV5-1, the J call TRBJ1-2; weak D call: TRBD1 (5 bases). The V end was cut by 4 bases, the J end by 8 bases, with 12 bases between. The CDR3 has 12 residues. CDR1 and CDR2 (germline): SGHRS, YFSETQ. CDR3 DNA sequence: TGCGCCAGCAGCCCCCTGGGGCAGGGCTACACCTTC. Translated, it gives CASSPLGQGYTF. The full variable domain, in which reference TRBV5-1 and TRBJ1-2 provide the parts outside the CDR3, is KAGVTQTPRYLIKTRGQQVTLSCSPISGHRSVSWYQQTPGQGLQFLFEYFSETQRNKGNFPGRFSGRQFSNSRSEMNVSTLELGDSALYLCASSPLGQGYTFGSGTRLTVV.

This chain links TRBV12-3 or TRBV12-4 with TRBJ1-1; TRBD1 agrees at 10 bases. Unmatched junction bases numbered 12, after V lost 1 base and J lost 1 base. The CDR3 contains 19 residues. The CDR3: CASSLGLGTGELWNTEAFF. CDR3 coding DNA: TGTGCCAGCAGTTTAGGGTTAGGGACAGGGGAATTGTGGAACACTGAAGCTTTCTTT.

This clonotype was recorded at least ten times. V gene TRBV20-1 combines with J gene TRBJ2-1; 8 bases line up with TRBD2. CDR1 is DFQATT and CDR2 is SNEGSKA in the germline V gene (reference sequence). Trimming took 1 base from V and 8 from J; bases not matched to a gene: 10. CDR3 length: 15 amino acids. The CDR3 DNA reads TGCAGTGCTAGAGTCGGGACTAGGACGGCGGATGAGCAGTTCTTC. It encodes CSARVGTRTADEQFF.

This clonotype has just a few counts. V and J are TRBV7-9 and TRBJ1-6; no definite D call. Germline values: CDR1 SEHNR, CDR2 FQNEAQ (reference sequence). Deletions cut 3 bases from V and 10 bases from J, with 16 bases between. There are 15 residues in the CDR3. The CDR3 loop reads CASSFQTPDVSPLHF. The DNA for the CDR3 is TGTGCCAGCAGCTTTCAGACCCCAGACGTGTCACCCCTCCACTTT.

This clonotype has a count of ten or more. V is TRBV20-1 and J is TRBJ1-5; 10 bases map to TRBD1. This CDR3 has 14 residues. Per the germline V gene, CDR1 is DFQATT and CDR2 is SNEGSKA (reference sequence). J was trimmed by 5 bases and V by 6 bases; bases with no gene match: 7. This CDR3 reads CSAATGGADQPQHF. The CDR3 DNA is TGCAGTGCGGCGACAGGGGGCGCGGATCAGCCCCAGCATTTT.

This clonotype was seen many times. The chain recombines TRBV5-1 with TRBJ2-5; TRBD2 matches at 13 bases. CDR1 and CDR2 (germline): SGHRS, YFSETQ. V gave up 4 bases and J gave up 3 bases; unmatched junction bases: 9. CDR3 length equals 17 residues. CDR3 amino acids: CASSTGLAGTLKETQYF. As DNA, the CDR3 is TGCGCCAGCAGCACGGGACTAGCGGGGACCTTAAAAGAGACCCAGTACTTC.

This clonotype was detected many times. J is TRBJ2-2 and V is TRBV5-4; TRBD1 agrees at 7 bases. In germline, CDR1 is SGHNT, CDR2 YYREEE (reference sequence). The CDR3 spans 15 residues. J gave up 5 bases and V 1 base, and 5 bases lay outside the gene matches. The CDR3 sequence: CASSLMAGGTGELFF. In DNA form, the CDR3 reads TGTGCCAGCAGCTTGATGGCAGGGGGAACCGGGGAGCTGTTTTTT.